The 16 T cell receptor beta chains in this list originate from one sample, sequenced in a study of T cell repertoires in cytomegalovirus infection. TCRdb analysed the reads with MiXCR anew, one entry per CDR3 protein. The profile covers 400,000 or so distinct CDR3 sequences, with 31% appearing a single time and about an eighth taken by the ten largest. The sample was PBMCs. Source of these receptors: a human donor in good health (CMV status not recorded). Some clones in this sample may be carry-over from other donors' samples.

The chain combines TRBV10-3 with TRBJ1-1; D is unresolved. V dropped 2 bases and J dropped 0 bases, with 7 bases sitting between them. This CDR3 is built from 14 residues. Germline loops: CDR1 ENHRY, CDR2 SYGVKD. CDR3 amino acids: CAISEVAMNTEAFF. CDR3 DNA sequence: TGTGCCATCAGTGAGGTAGCCATGAACACTGAAGCTTTCTTT.

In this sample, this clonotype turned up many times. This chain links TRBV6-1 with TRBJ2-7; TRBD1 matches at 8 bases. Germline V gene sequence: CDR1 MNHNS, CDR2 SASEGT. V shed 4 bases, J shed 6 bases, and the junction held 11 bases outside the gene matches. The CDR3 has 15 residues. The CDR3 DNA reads TGTGCCAGCAGTGCTTCCGGGACAGGTGCGTCCGAGCAGTACTTC. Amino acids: CASSASGTGASEQYF.

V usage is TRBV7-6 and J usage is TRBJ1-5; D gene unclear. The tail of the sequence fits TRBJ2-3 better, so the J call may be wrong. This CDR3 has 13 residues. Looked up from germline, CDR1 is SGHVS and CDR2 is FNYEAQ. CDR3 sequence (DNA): TGTGCCAGCAGCTTATACGTGACCCAGCCCCAGTATTTT. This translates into CASSLYVTQPQYF.

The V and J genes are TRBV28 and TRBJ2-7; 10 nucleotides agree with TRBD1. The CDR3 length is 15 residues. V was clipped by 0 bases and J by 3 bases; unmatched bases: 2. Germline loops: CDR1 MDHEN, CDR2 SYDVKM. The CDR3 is CASSLWGQGLYEQYF. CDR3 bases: TGTGCCAGCAGTTTATGGGGACAGGGGCTCTACGAGCAGTACTTC.

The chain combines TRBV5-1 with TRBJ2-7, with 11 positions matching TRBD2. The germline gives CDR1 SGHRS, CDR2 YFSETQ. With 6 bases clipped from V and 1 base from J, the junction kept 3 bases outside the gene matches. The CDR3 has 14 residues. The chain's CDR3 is CASTTSGGSYEQYF. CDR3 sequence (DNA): TGCGCCAGCACCACTAGCGGGGGTTCCTACGAGCAGTACTTC.

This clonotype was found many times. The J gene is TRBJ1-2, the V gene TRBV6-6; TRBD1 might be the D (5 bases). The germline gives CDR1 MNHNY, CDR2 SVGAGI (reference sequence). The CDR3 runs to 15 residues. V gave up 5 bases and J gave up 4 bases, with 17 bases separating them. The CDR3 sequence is CASSESFAGSYGYTF. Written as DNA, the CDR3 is TGTGCCAGCAGTGAAAGCTTCGCAGGGAGCTATGGCTACACCTTC.

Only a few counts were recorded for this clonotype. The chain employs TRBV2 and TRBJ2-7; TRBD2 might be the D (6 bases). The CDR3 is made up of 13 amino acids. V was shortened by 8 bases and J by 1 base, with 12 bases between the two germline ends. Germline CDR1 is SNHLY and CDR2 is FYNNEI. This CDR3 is CASGRDSSYEQYF. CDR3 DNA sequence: TGTGCCAGCGGGCGGGACTCATCCTACGAGCAGTACTTC.

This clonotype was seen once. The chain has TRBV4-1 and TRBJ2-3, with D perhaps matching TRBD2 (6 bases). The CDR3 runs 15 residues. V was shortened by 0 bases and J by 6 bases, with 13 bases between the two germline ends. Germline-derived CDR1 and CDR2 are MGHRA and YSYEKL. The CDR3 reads CASSQEPGVYDTQYF. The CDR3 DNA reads TGCGCCAGCAGCCAAGAGCCGGGGGTTTATGATACGCAGTATTTT.

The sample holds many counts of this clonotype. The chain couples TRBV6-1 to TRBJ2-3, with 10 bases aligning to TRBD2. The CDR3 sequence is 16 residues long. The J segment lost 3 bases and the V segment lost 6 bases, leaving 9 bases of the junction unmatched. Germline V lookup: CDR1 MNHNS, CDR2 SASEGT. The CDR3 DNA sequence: TGTGCCAGCAGATCAGCCACTAGCGGGGTTACAGATACGCAGTATTTT. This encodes CASRSATSGVTDTQYF.

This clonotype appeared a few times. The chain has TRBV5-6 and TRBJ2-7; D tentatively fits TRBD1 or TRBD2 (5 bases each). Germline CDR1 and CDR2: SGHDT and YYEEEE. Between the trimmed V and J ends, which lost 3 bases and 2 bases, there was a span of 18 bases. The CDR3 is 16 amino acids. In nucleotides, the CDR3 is TGTGCCAGCAGCTCCGAGAGGAGTCTGGGGGCCTACGAGCAGTACTTC. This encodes CASSSERSLGAYEQYF.

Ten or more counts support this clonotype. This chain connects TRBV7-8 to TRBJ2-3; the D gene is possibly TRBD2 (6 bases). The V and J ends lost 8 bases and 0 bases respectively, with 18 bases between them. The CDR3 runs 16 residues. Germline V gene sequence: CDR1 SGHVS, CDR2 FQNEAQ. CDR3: CASAVEGGDSTDTQYF. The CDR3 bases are TGTGCCAGCGCAGTAGAAGGCGGGGATAGCACAGATACGCAGTATTTT.

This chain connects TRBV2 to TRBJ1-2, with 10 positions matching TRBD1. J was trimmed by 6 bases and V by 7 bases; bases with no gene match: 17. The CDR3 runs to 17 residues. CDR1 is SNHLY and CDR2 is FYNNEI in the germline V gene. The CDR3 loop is CASTGTRDRGRWDGYTF. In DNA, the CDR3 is TGTGCCAGCACCGGAACCCGGGACAGGGGAAGGTGGGATGGCTACACCTTC. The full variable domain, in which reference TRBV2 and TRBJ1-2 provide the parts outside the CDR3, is EPEVTQTPSHQVTQMGQEVILRCVPISNHLYFYWYRQILGQKVEFLVSFYNNEISEKSEIFDDQFSVERPDGSNFTLKIRSTKLEDSAMYFCASTGTRDRGRWDGYTFGSGTRLTVV.

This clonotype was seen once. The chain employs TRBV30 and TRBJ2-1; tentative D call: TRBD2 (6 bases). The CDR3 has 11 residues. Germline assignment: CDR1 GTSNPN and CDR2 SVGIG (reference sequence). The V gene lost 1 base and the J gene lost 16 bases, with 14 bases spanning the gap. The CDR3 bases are TGTGCCTGGAGTGGCCGGGACTTGCATTTCTTC. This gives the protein CAWSGRDLHFF.

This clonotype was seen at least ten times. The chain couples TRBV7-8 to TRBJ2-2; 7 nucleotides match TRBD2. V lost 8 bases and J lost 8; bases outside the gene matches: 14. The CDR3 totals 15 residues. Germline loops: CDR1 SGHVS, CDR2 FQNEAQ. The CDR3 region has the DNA TGTGCCAGCGACTATGGCGGGGGAGCGGCGGGGGAGCTGTTTTTT. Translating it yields CASDYGGGAAGELFF.

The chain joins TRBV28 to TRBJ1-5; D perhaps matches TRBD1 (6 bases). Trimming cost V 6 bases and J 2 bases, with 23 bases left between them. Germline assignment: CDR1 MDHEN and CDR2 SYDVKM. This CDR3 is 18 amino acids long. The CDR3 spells CASRDDRPFLDGNQPQHF. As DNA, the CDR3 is TGTGCCAGCAGGGATGACAGGCCCTTTCTAGACGGCAATCAGCCCCAGCATTTT. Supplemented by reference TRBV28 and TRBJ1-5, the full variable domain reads DVKVTQSSRYLVKRTGEKVFLECVQDMDHENMFWYRQDPGLGLRLIYFSYDVKMKEKGDIPEGYSVSREKKERFSLILESASTNQTSMYLCASRDDRPFLDGNQPQHFGDGTRLSIL.

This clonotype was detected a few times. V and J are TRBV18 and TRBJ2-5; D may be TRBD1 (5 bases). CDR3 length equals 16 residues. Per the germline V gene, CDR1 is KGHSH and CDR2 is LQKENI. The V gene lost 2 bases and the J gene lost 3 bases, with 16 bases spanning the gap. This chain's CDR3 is CASSPYLATVEETQYF. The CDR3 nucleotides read TGTGCCAGCTCACCATATCTCGCGACAGTTGAAGAGACCCAGTACTTC.